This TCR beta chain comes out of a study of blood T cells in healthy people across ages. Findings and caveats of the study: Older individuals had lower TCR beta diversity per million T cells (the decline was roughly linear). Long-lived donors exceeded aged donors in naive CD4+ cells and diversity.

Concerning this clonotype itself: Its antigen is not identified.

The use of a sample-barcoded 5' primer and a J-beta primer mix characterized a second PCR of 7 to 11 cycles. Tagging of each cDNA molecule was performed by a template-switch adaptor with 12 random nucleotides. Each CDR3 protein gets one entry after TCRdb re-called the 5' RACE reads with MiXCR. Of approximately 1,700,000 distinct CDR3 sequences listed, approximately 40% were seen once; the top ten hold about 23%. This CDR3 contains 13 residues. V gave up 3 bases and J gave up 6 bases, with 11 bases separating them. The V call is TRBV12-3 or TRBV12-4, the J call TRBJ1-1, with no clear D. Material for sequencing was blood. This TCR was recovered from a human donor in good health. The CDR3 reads CASSFPAKPEAFF. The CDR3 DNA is TGTGCCAGCAGTTTTCCTGCGAAACCTGAAGCTTTCTTT.